This T cell receptor beta chain appears in the sequencing data of a study of blood T cell repertoires in COVID-19. Study-wide background: Italy, Spain and the United States were the sources of the convalescent and acute COVID-19 samples.

In Seattle, patients joined the study during active infection and were tracked longitudinally. The CDR3 totals 15 residues. The ends were cut back, 0 bases at V and 5 bases at J, with 11 bases in the middle. Germline V gene sequence: CDR1 SGDLS, CDR2 YYNGEE. Libraries were prepared by immunoSEQ multiplex PCR; TCRdb keeps only in-frame clonotypes and omits some of them. This table has 250,000 to 350,000 clones, about nine tenths appearing once. This TCR came from a woman in her thirties with COVID-19, enrolled during active disease. Sequenced: peripheral blood. The chain links TRBV9 to TRBJ1-4; D unclear. CDR3 in DNA: TGTGCCAGCAGCGTAGGTACGGAGGAGAATGAAAAACTGTTTTTT. Protein sequence: CASSVGTEENEKLFF.